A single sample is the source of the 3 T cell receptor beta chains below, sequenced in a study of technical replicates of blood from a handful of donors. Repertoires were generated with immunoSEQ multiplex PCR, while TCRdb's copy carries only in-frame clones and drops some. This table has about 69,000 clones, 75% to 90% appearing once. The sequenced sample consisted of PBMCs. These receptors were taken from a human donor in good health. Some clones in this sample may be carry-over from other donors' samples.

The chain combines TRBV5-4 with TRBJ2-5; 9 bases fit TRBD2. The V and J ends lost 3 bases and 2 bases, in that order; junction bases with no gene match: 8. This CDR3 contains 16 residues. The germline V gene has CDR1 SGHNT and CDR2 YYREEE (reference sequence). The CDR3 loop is CASSSSAGGYQETQYF. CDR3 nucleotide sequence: TGTGCCAGCAGCTCTTCAGCGGGAGGCTATCAAGAGACCCAGTACTTC.

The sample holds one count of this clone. This CDR3 reads CASTPLGQTSSGANVLTF. The CDR3 bases are TGCGCCAGCACCCCGTTGGGGCAGACTAGCTCTGGGGCCAACGTCCTGACTTTC. The rearrangement links TRBV5-1 to TRBJ2-6, with D maybe TRBD2 (6 bases). There are 18 residues in the CDR3. Per germline, CDR1 SGHRS and CDR2 YFSETQ. V was shortened by 6 bases and J by 0 bases, with 19 bases between the two germline ends.

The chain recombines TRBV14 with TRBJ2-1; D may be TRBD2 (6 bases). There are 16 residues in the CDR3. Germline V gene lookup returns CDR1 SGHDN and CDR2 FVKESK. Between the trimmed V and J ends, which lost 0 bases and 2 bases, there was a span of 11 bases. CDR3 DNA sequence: TGTGCCAGCAGCCAAGATCCCGGGAGCCCCTACAATGAGCAGTTCTTC. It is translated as CASSQDPGSPYNEQFF.